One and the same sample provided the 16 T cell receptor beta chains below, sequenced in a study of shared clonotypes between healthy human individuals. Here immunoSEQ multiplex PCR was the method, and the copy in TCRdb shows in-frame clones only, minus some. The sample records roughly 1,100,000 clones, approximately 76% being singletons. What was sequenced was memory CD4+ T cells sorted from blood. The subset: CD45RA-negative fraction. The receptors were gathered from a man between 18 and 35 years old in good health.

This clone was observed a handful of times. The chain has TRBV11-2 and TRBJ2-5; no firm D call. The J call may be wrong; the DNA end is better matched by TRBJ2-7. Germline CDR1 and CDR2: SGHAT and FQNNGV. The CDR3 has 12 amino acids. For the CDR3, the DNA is TGTGCCAGCAGCCACGACTCGTACGAGCAGTACTTC. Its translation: CASSHDSYEQYF.

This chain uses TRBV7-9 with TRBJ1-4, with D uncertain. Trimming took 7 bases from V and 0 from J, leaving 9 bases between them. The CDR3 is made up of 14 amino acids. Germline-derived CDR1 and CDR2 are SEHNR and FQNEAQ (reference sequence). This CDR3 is CASTRVSTNEKLFF. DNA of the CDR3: TGTGCCAGCACCCGCGTTTCAACTAATGAAAAACTGTTTTTT. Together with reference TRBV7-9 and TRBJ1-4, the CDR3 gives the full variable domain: DTGVSQNPRHKITKRGQNVTFRCDPISEHNRLYWYRQTLGQGPEFLTYFQNEAQLEKSRLLSDRFSAERPKGSFSTLEIQRTEQGDSAMYLCASTRVSTNEKLFFGSGTQLSVL.

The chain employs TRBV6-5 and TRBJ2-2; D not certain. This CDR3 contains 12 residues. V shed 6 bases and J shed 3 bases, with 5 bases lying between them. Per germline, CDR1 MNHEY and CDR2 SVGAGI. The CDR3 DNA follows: TGTGCCAGCAGGAAGGACACCGGGGAGCTGTTTTTT. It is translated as CASRKDTGELFF.

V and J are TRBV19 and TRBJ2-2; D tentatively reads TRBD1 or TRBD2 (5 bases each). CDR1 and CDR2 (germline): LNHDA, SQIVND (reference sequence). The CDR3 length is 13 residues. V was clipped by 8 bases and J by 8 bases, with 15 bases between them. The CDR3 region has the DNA TGTGCCAGTGCAGGGACGGTCGTGGGGGAGCTGTTTTTT. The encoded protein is CASAGTVVGELFF. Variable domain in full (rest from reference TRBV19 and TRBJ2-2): DGGITQSPKYLFRKEGQNVTLSCEQNLNHDAMYWYRQDPGQGLRLIYYSQIVNDFQKGDIAEGYSVSREKKESFPLTVTSAQKNPTAFYLCASAGTVVGELFFGEGSRLTVL.

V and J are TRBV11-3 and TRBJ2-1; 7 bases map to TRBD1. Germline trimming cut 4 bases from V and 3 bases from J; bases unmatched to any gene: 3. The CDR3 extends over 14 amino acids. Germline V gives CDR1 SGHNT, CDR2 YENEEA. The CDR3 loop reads CASSSGQHYNEQFF. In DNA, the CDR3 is TGTGCCAGCAGCTCGGGACAGCACTACAATGAGCAGTTCTTC.

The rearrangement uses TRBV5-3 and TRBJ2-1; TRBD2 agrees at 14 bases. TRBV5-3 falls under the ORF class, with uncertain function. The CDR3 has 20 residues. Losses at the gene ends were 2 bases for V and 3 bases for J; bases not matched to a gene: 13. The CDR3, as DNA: TGTGCCAGAAGCTTCGTACCGGGACTAGCGGGAGTAATGTGCTACAATGAGCAGTTCTTC. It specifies CARSFVPGLAGVMCYNEQFF.

In DNA, the CDR3 is TGCGCCAGCGCTCCGGGACAGGGGTACAATGAGCAGTTCTTC. Encoded protein: CASAPGQGYNEQFF. The gene calls are TRBV5-1 and TRBJ2-1; 10 bases match TRBD1. V was pared by 7 bases and J by 4 bases, with 5 bases of the junction left unmatched. Per the germline V gene, CDR1 is SGHRS and CDR2 is YFSETQ. The length of the CDR3 is 14 residues. Based on the CDR3 plus reference TRBV5-1 and TRBJ2-1, the full variable domain is KAGVTQTPRYLIKTRGQQVTLSCSPISGHRSVSWYQQTPGQGLQFLFEYFSETQRNKGNFPGRFSGRQFSNSRSEMNVSTLELGDSALYLCASAPGQGYNEQFFGPGTRLTVL.

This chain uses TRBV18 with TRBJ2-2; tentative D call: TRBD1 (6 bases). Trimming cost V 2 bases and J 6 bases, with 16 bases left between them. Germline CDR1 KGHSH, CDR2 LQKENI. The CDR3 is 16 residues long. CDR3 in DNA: TGTGCCAGCTCACCATTTTGGGACAAATTAGCCGGGGAGCTGTTTTTT. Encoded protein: CASSPFWDKLAGELFF.

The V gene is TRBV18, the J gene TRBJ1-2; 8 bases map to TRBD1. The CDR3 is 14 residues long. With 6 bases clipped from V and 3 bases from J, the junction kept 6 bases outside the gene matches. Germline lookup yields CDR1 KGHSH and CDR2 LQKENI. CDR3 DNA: TGTGCCAGCTCTCCGGACAGGGAGGACTATGGCTACACCTTC. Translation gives CASSPDREDYGYTF.

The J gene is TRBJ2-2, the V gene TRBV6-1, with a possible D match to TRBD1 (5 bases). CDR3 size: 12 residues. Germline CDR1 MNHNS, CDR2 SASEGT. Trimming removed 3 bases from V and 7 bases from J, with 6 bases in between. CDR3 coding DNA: TGTGCCAGCAGTGACGGACACGGGGAGCTGTTTTTT. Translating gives CASSDGHGELFF.

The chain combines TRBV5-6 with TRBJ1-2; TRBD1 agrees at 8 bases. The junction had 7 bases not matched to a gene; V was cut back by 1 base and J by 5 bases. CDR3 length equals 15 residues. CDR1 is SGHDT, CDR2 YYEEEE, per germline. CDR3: CASSLLGQEGYGYTF. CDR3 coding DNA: TGTGCCAGCAGCTTGTTGGGACAGGAGGGGTATGGCTACACCTTC.

The CDR3 region is CASSVTRDRGLDTQYF. CDR3 bases: TGTGCCAGCAGCGTGACCCGGGACAGGGGTTTGGATACGCAGTATTTT. The rearrangement joins TRBV7-2 to TRBJ2-3, with 10 nucleotides matching TRBD1. V dropped 5 bases and J dropped 6; count of bases not matched to a gene: 11. CDR1 is SGHTA, CDR2 FQGNSA, per germline. This CDR3 is built from 16 residues.

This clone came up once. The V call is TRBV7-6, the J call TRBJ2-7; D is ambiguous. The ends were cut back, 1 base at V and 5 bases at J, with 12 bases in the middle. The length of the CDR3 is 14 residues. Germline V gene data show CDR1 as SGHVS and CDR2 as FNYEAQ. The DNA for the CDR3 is TGTGCCAGCAGCTTAGTGGTTAGGGCAGACGAGCAGTACTTC. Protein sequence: CASSLVVRADEQYF. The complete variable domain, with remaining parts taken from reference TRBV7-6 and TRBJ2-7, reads GAGVSQSPRYKVTKRGQDVALRCDPISGHVSLYWYRQALGQGPEFLTYFNYEAQQDKSGLPNDRFSAERPEGSISTLTIQRTEQRDSAMYRCASSLVVRADEQYFGPGTRLTVT.

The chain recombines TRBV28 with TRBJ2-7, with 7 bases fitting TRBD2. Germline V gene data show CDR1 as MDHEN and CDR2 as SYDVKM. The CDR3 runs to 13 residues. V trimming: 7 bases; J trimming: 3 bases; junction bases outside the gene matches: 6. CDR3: CASKTSNDYEQYF. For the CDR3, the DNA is TGTGCCAGCAAGACTAGCAATGACTACGAGCAGTACTTC.

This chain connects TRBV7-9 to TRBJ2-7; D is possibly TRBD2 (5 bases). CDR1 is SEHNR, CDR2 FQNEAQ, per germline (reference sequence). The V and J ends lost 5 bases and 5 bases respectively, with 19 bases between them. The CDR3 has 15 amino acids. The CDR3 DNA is TGTGCCAGCAGCCCCAACCGGTTGGCGGGCCACGAGCAGTACTTC. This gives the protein CASSPNRLAGHEQYF.

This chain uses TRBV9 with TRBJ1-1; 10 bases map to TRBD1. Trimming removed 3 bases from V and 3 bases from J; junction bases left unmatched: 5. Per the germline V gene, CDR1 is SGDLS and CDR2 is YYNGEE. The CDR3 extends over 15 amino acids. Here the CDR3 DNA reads TGTGCCAGCAGCGGGGGGACAGGGGTATACACTGAAGCTTTCTTT. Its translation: CASSGGTGVYTEAFF.